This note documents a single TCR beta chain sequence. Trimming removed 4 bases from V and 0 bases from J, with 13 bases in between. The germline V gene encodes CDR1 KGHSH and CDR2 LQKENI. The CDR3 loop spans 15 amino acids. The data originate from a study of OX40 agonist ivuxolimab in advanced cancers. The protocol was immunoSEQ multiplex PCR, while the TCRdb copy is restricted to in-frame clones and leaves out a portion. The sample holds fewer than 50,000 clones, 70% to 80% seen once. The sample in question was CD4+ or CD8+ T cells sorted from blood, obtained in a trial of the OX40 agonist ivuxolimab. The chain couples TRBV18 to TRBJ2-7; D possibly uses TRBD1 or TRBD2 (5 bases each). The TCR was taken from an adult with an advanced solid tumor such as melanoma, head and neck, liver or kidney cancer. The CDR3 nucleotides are TGTGCCAGCTCACACCGAGGGGTAAGCTCCTACGAGCAGTACTTC. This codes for CASSHRGVSSYEQYF.